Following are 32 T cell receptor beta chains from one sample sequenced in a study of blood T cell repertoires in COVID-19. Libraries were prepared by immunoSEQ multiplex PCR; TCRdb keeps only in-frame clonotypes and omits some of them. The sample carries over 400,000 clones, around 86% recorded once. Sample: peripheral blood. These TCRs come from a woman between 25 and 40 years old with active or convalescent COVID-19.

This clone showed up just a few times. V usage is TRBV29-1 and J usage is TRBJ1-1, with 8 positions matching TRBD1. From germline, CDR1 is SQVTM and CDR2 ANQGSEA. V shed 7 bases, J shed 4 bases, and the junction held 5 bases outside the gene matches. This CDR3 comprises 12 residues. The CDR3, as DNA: TGCAGCGCCCGGGACAGGCTCACTGAAGCTTTCTTT. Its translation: CSARDRLTEAFF.

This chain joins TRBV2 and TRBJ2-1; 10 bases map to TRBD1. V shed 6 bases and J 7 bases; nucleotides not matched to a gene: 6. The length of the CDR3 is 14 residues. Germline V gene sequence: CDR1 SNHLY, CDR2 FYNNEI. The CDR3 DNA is TGTGCCAGCAGCGGGGACAGGGGATCAAATGAGCAGTTCTTC. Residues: CASSGDRGSNEQFF.

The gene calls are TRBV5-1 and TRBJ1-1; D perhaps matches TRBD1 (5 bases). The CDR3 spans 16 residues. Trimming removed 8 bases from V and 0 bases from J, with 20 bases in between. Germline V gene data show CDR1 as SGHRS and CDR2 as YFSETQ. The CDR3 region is CASHKVDRSMNTEAFF. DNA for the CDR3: TGCGCCAGTCATAAGGTCGACAGATCCATGAACACTGAAGCTTTCTTT.

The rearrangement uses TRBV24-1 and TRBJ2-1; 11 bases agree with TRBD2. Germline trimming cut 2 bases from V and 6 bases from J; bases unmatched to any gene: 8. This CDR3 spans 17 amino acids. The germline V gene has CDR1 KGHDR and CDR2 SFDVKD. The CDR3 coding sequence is TGTGCCACCAGTGATTCATACGGGCTAGCGGGAGGCAATGAGCAGTTCTTC. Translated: CATSDSYGLAGGNEQFF.

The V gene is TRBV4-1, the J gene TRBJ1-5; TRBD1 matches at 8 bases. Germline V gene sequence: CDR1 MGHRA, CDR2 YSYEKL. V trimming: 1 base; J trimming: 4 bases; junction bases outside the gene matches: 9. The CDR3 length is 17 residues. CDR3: CASSQASGQGVNQPQHF. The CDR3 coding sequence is TGCGCCAGCAGCCAAGCGAGTGGACAGGGAGTTAATCAGCCCCAGCATTTT.

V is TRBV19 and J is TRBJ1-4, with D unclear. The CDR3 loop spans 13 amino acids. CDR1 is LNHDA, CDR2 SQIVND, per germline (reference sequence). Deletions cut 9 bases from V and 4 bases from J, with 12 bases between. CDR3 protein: CASKSQVNEKLFF. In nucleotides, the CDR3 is TGTGCCAGCAAATCGCAGGTTAATGAAAAACTGTTTTTT.

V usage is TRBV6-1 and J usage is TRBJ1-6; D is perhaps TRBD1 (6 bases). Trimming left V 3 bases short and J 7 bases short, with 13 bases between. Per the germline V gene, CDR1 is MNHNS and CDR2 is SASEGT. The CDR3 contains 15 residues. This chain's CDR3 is CASSELGAENSPLHF. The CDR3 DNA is TGTGCCAGCAGTGAGTTGGGGGCTGAGAATTCACCCCTCCACTTT.

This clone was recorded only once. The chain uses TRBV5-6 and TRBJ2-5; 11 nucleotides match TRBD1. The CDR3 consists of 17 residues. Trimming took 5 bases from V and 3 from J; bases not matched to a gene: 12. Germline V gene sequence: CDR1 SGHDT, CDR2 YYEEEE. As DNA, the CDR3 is TGTGCCAGCAGTCGGACAGGGGGCGAAGAGAGGGAAGAGACCCAGTACTTC. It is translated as CASSRTGGEEREETQYF.

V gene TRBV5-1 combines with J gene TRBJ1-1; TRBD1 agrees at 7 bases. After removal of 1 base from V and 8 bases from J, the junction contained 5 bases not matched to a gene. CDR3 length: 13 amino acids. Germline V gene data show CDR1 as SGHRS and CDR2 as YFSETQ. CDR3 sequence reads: CASSLLGTVEAFF. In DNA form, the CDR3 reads TGCGCCAGCAGCTTGTTAGGGACAGTCGAAGCTTTCTTT. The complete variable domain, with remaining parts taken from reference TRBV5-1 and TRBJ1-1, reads KAGVTQTPRYLIKTRGQQVTLSCSPISGHRSVSWYQQTPGQGLQFLFEYFSETQRNKGNFPGRFSGRQFSNSRSEMNVSTLELGDSALYLCASSLLGTVEAFFGQGTRLTVV.

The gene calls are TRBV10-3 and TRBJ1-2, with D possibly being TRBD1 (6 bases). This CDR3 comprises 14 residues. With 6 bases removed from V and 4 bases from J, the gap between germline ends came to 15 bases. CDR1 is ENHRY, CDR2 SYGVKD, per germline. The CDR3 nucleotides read TGTGCCATCAGAGAGGACAGCTCATTCTATGGCTACACCTTC. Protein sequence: CAIREDSSFYGYTF.

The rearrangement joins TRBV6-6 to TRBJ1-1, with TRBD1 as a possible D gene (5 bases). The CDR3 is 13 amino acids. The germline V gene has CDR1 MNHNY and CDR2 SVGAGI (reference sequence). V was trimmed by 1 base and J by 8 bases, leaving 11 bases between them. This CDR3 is CASSYLSGMEAFF. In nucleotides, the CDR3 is TGTGCCAGCAGTTACTTATCAGGGATGGAAGCTTTCTTT.

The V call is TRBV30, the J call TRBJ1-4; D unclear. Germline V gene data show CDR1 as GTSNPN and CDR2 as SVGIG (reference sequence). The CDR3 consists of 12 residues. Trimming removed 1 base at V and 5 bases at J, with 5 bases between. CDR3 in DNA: TGTGCCTGGAGTGGGGCGAATGAAAAACTGTTTTTT. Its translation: CAWSGANEKLFF.

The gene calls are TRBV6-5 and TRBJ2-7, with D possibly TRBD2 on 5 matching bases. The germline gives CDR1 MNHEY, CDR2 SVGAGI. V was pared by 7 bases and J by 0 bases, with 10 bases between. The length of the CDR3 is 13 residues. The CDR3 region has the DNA TGTGCCAGCAACCAGCGGACCTCCTACGAGCAGTACTTC. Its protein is CASNQRTSYEQYF.

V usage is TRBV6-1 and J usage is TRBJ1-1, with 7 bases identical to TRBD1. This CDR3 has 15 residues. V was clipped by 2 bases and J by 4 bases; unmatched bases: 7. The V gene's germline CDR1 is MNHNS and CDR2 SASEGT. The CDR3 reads CASSERIQGGTEAFF. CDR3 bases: TGTGCCAGCAGTGAAAGAATCCAGGGGGGCACTGAAGCTTTCTTT.

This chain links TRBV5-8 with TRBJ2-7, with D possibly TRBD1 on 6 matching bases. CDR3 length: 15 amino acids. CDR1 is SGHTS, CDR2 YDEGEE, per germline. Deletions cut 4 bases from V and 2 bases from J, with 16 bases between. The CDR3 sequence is CASSATYRETYEQYF. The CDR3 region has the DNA TGTGCCAGCAGCGCTACCTACAGGGAAACCTACGAGCAGTACTTC.

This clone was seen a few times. The CDR3 loop is CASRQGDQPQHF. The CDR3 bases are TGTGCCAGCAGACAGGGAGATCAGCCCCAGCATTTT. The rearrangement links TRBV12-3 or TRBV12-4 to TRBJ1-5; D might be TRBD1 (6 bases). Trimming pared 6 bases from V and 5 bases from J, leaving 8 bases between. The CDR3 totals 12 residues.

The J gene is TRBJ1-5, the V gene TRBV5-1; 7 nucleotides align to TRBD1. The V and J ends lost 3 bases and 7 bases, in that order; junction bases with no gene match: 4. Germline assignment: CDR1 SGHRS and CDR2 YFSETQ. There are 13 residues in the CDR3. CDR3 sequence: CASSWAGGQPQHF. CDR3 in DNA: TGCGCCAGCAGCTGGGCAGGGGGGCAGCCCCAGCATTTT.

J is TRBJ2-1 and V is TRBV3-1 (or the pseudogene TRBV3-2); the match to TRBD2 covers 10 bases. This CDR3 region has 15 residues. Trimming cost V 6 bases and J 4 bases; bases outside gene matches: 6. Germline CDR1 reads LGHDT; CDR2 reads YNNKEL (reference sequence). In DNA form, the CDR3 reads TGTGCCAGCAGTCCCAGCGGGGGGGCGTACAATGAGCAGTTCTTC. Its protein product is CASSPSGGAYNEQFF.

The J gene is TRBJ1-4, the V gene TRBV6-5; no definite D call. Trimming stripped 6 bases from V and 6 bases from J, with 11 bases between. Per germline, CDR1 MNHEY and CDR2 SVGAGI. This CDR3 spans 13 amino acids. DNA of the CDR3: TGTGCCAGCAGCCGCGGGAGGTATGAAAAACTGTTTTTT. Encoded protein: CASSRGRYEKLFF.

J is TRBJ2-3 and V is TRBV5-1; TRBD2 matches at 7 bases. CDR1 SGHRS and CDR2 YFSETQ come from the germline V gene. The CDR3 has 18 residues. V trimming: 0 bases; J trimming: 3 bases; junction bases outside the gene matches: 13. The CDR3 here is CASSLGTLAGLWTDTQYF. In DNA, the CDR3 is TGCGCCAGCAGCTTGGGGACCTTAGCGGGCCTATGGACAGATACGCAGTATTTT.

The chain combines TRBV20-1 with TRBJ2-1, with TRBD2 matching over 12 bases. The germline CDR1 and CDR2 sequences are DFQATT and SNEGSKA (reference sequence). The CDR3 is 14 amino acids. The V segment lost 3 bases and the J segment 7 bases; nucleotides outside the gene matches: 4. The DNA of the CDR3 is TGCAGTGCTAGTACTAGCGGGAGGTCAAATGAGCAGTTCTTC. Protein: CSASTSGRSNEQFF.

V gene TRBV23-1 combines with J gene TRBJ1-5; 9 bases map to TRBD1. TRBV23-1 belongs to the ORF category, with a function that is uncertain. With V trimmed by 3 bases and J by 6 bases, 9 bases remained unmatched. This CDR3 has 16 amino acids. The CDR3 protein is CASSQTGTGRVQPQHF. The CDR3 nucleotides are TGCGCCAGCAGTCAGACCGGGACAGGGAGGGTTCAGCCCCAGCATTTT.

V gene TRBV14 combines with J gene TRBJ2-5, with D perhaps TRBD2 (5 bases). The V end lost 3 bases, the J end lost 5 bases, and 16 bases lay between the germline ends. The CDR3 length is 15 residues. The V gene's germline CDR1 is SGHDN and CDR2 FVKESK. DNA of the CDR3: TGTGCCAGCAGCCAGTCACTAGGTTTTAGGGAGACCCAGTACTTC. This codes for CASSQSLGFRETQYF.

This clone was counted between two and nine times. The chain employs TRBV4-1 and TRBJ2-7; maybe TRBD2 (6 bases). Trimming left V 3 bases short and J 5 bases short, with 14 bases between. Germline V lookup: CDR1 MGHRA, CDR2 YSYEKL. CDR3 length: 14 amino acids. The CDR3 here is CASSHPDYNDEQYF. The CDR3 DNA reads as TGCGCCAGCAGCCATCCGGACTACAACGACGAGCAGTACTTC.

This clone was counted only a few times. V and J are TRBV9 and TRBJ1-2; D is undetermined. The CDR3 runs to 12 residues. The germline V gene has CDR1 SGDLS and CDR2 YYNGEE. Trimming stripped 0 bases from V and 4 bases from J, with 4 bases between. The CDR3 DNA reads TGTGCCAGCAGCGTAGACAGCTATGGCTACACCTTC. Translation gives CASSVDSYGYTF.

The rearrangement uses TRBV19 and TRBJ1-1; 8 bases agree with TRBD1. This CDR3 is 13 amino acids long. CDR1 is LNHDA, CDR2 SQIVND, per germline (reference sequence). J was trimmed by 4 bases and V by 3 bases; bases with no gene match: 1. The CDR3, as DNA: TGTGCCAGTAGTATGGACAGGGCCACTGAAGCTTTCTTT. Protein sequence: CASSMDRATEAFF.

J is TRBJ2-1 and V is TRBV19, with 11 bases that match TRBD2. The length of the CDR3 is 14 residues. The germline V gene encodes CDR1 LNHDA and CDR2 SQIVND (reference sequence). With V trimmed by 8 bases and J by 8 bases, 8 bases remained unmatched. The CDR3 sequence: CASDSGRAWDEQFF. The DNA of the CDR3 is TGTGCCAGTGATAGCGGGAGGGCCTGGGATGAGCAGTTCTTC.

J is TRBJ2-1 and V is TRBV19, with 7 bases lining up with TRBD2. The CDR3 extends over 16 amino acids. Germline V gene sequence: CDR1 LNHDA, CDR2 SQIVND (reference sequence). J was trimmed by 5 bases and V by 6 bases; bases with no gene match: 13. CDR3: CASRTTASGDNNEQFF. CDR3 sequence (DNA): TGTGCCAGTAGAACGACGGCTAGCGGCGATAACAATGAGCAGTTCTTC.

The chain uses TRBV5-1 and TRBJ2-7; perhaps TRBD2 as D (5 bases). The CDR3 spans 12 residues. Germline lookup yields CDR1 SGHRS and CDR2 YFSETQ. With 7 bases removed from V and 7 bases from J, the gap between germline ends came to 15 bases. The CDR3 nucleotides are TGCGCCAGCGTGGGCCTAACGGGGGAGCAGTACTTC. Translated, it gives CASVGLTGEQYF.

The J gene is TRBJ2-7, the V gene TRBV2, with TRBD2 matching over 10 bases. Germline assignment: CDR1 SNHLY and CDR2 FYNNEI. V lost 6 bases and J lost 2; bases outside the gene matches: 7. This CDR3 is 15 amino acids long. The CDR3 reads CASRPPSGRPYEQYF. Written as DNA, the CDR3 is TGTGCCAGCAGGCCCCCTAGCGGGAGACCCTACGAGCAGTACTTC.

CDR3 protein: CASSLGQQSQETQYF. In DNA, the CDR3 is TGCGCCAGCAGCTTGGGACAGCAATCTCAAGAGACCCAGTACTTC. J is TRBJ2-5 and V is TRBV5-1; D possibly corresponds to TRBD1 (5 bases). V lost 0 bases to trimming and J lost 2 bases, with 11 bases between them. Germline lookup yields CDR1 SGHRS and CDR2 YFSETQ. This CDR3 comprises 15 residues.

CDR3 nucleotide sequence: TGTGCCAGCAGCCCAAGCGGGGGCTCCTACAATGAGCAGTTCTTC. Its translation: CASSPSGGSYNEQFF. The J gene is TRBJ2-1, the V gene TRBV7-7; 8 bases agree with TRBD2. V was clipped by 5 bases and J by 0 bases; unmatched bases: 3. The germline V gene encodes CDR1 SSHAT and CDR2 FNYEAQ (reference sequence). This CDR3 is built from 15 residues. The variable domain in full, with the rest retrieved from reference TRBV7-7 and TRBJ2-1, is GAGVSQSPRYKVTKRGQDVTLRCDPISSHATLYWYQQALGQGPEFLTYFNYEAQPDKSGLPSDRFSAERPEGSISTLTIQRTEQRDSAMYRCASSPSGGSYNEQFFGPGTRLTVL.